One sample yielded the 10 T cell receptor beta chains listed below, sequenced in a study of cytomegalovirus exposure and HLA in healthy donors (dated by TCRdb to the late 2010s). Receptors were amplified or captured by the immunoSEQ multiplex PCR assay. For the multiplex PCR, a mixture combining 60 forward primers for TCR Vbeta segments and 13 reverse primers for TCR Jbeta segments was used. The immuneACCESS repertoire file appears here via TCRdb, limited to in-frame rearrangements. These files lack a portion of the clones; in checked studies, under half of the deficit traces to unresolved V genes, and the cause of the others is not known. In this sample's table one finds around 140,000 clones. The top ten hold about 0.96% of the sample. Sequencing was done on a sample of PBMCs. These receptors all stem from a male donor in good health and CMV-seronegative.

V usage is TRBV6-1 and J usage is TRBJ1-2; no clear D gene. CDR1 and CDR2 from the germline V gene are MNHNS and SASEGT. This CDR3 is 14 amino acids long. The germline V and J ends were trimmed by 2 bases and 1 base, with 8 bases remaining between them. Here the CDR3 reads CASSEYTGNYGYTF. DNA for the CDR3: TGTGCCAGCAGTGAATATACGGGTAACTATGGCTACACCTTC.

The V gene is TRBV7-2, the J gene TRBJ2-2; D might be TRBD2 (6 bases). This CDR3 contains 15 residues. The V gene lost 5 bases and the J gene lost 4 bases, with 14 bases spanning the gap. The germline V gene encodes CDR1 SGHTA and CDR2 FQGNSA. DNA for the CDR3: TGTGCCAGCAGCGACGCCGGGACTCTCACCGGGGAGCTGTTTTTT. Translation: CASSDAGTLTGELFF.

This sequence joins TRBV10-3 and TRBJ1-1; tentatively, D is TRBD1 (6 bases). The germline V gene has CDR1 ENHRY and CDR2 SYGVKD. Trimming took 4 bases from V and 4 from J, leaving 10 bases between them. This CDR3 is 13 amino acids long. The CDR3 protein is CAISGTGFTEAFF. The CDR3 DNA sequence: TGTGCCATCAGTGGAACAGGGTTCACTGAAGCTTTCTTT.

V is TRBV7-8 and J is TRBJ1-2; a weak D match, TRBD1 (6 bases). The CDR3 is 14 amino acids. In germline, CDR1 is SGHVS, CDR2 FQNEAQ. V was trimmed by 0 bases and J by 8 bases, leaving 13 bases between them. The CDR3 loop reads CASSLATGREGYTF. The CDR3 region has the DNA TGTGCCAGCAGCTTAGCTACAGGGAGGGAAGGCTACACCTTC.

The V gene is TRBV4-2, the J gene TRBJ2-2, with 11 bases that match TRBD2. CDR3 length: 19 amino acids. V lost 0 bases to trimming and J lost 5 bases; unmatched junction nucleotides: 11. The germline V gene encodes CDR1 LGHNA and CDR2 YNFKEQ. CDR3 protein: CASSQDPFSGGAGTGELFF. The CDR3, as DNA: TGTGCCAGCAGCCAAGATCCTTTTAGCGGGGGGGCCGGGACCGGGGAGCTGTTTTTT.

The V gene is TRBV6-5, the J gene TRBJ1-1; D might be TRBD1 (6 bases). The V end lost 5 bases, the J end lost 3 bases, and 16 bases lay between the germline ends. The length of the CDR3 is 15 residues. Germline V gives CDR1 MNHEY, CDR2 SVGAGI. The CDR3 bases are TGTGCCAGCAGTGCCTTCCAGGACAGCGACACTGAAGCTTTCTTT. Translated, it gives CASSAFQDSDTEAFF.

V and J are TRBV10-1 and TRBJ1-5; TRBD1 agrees at 9 bases. Germline V CDR1 and CDR2: WNHNN, SYGVQD (reference sequence). The V and J ends lost 4 bases and 5 bases, in that order; junction bases with no gene match: 3. The CDR3 consists of 14 residues. Here the CDR3 DNA reads TGCGCCAGCAGTGCGGGACAGGGATATCAGCCCCAGCATTTT. Translated, it gives CASSAGQGYQPQHF.

The V and J genes are TRBV9 and TRBJ1-1, with D unclear. Trimming removed 1 base from V and 2 bases from J, with 6 bases in between. This CDR3 spans 13 amino acids. CDR1 is SGDLS, CDR2 YYNGEE, per germline. The CDR3, as DNA: TGTGCCAGCAGCGTAAACAGCAACACTGAAGCTTTCTTT. It encodes CASSVNSNTEAFF. Based on the CDR3 plus reference TRBV9 and TRBJ1-1, the full variable domain is DSGVTQTPKHLITATGQRVTLRCSPRSGDLSVYWYQQSLDQGLQFLIQYYNGEERAKGNILERFSAQQFPDLHSELNLSSLELGDSALYFCASSVNSNTEAFFGQGTRLTVV.

This rearrangement joins TRBV18 to TRBJ1-1, with a tentative D call TRBD1 (5 bases). The CDR3 runs 12 residues. The V end was cut by 6 bases, the J end by 11 bases, with 16 bases between. Germline V gene lookup returns CDR1 KGHSH and CDR2 LQKENI. The CDR3 DNA sequence: TGTGCCAGCTCCCCCCTGGGGGGGGTGGCTTTCTTT. This translates into CASSPLGGVAFF. The complete variable domain, with remaining parts taken from reference TRBV18 and TRBJ1-1, reads NAGVMQNPRHLVRRRGQEARLRCSPMKGHSHVYWYRQLPEEGLKFMVYLQKENIIDESGMPKERFSAEFPKEGPSILRIQQVVRGDSAAYFCASSPLGGVAFFGQGTRLTVV.

The chain couples TRBV6-5 to TRBJ2-7, with 11 nucleotides matching TRBD1. Germline V CDR1 and CDR2: MNHEY, SVGAGI. J gave up 6 bases and V 6 bases, and 4 bases lay outside the gene matches. The CDR3 covers 13 residues. CDR3: CASRRTGGPEQYF. The DNA of the CDR3 is TGTGCCAGCAGAAGGACAGGGGGCCCCGAGCAGTACTTC.